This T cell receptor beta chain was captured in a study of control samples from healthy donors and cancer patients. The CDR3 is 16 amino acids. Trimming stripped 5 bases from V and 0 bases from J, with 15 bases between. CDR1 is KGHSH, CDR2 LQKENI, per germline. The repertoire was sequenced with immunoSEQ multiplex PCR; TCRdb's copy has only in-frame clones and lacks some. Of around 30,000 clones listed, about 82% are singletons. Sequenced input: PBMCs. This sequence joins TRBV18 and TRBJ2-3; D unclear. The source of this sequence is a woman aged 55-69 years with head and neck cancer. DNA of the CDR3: TGTGCCAGCTCAAGCCGACTCGAGCTGAGCACAGATACGCAGTATTTT. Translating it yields CASSSRLELSTDTQYF.